This T cell receptor beta chain was observed in a study of post-analysis software for immune sequencing data (dated by TCRdb to the mid-2010s). Regarding the study in general: Disease courses on record covered relapsing-remitting, secondary progressive and progressive-relapsing multiple sclerosis, though some patients had no subtype annotation. The patient repertoires were set against under 13 previously published healthy control repertoires from donors whose ages ranged from roughly 6 to 25 years. A subset of samples was prepared in parallel using single-end sample barcoding, then pooled and co-amplified after Illumina adapter ligation.

Broad study findings and their caveats: Strong co-clustering of samples prepared in the same batch was shown by direct clustering with F measure, prompting a batch-effect correction. The multiple sclerosis patient group was slightly younger than the control group. Compared with controls, multiple sclerosis patients had significantly lower normalized Chao1 diversity, a finding suggesting substantial peripheral T-cell clonal expansion. Four to six TRBV segments, including TRBV5-6, TRBV5-1 and TRBV20-1, were significantly more frequent in patients than controls.

This clonotype was seen more than once but under ten times. The antigen it recognizes is unknown. No base quality values were provided; no much bigger clone lies one nucleotide off. Looking up the germline V gene (reference sequence) yields CDR1 MNHEY and CDR2 SMNVEV. Trimmed from V: 3 bases; trimmed from J: 0 bases; junction bases lacking a gene match: 5. The CDR3 contains 17 residues, cysteine and phenylalanine counted. Just the 51-base CDR3 DNA is kept, in frame starting at base 1. To demonstrate the VDJtools post-analysis software, TCR beta repertoires were profiled from the peripheral blood of more than ten young patients with multiple sclerosis. Multiple sclerosis patients were children and adolescents aged roughly 6 to 17 years. To prepare the library, PCR was applied. Sequencing was carried out with an Illumina HiSeq 2500. Unique molecular identifiers were incorporated into TCR beta cDNA libraries to reduce PCR and sequencing biases. Every 1 to 10 million input T cells yielded approximately 500,000 cDNA molecules, meaning each molecule approximated one T cell. The patient libraries were prepared and sequenced with the same protocol used for the earlier healthy control dataset. Within a given batch, samples were prepared together, multiplexed and sequenced on the same HiSeq lane. From the authors' description of their analysis: Raw barcoded reads were processed with MIGEC, and single-read molecular identifier groups were discarded before consensus assembly and CDR3 extraction. Clonotype tables were post-analysed with VDJtools, normalizing diversity by down-sampling all datasets to the smallest sample size. To correct batch-related cross-sample contamination, repertoire overlap clustering matched CDR3 amino acid sequences but not nucleotide sequences. Using fastp at Q25 and MiXCR, TCRdb reprocessed the public reads and kept productive beta chains. A single entry per CDR3 protein holds the most common genes and DNA from its merged rows. The authors' filters were not applied to this entry. The sample table contains 150,000 to 200,000 distinct CDR3 sequences; only one count was recorded for 25% to 35% of them. The ten largest clones add up to approximately 1.4% of the sample.

Material for sequencing was blood. The chain is made from TRBV27 and TRBJ2-7; 13 central nucleotides agree with TRBD2. This receptor was identified in a girl aged 5-17 years with multiple sclerosis. The nucleotides are TGTGCCAGCAGTTTGACGGGACTAGCGGGGAGCTCCTACGAGCAGTACTTC. Translated, it gives CASSLTGLAGSSYEQYF.